These 20 T cell receptor beta chains came from one sample sequenced in a study of cytomegalovirus exposure and HLA in healthy donors. Primers for the PCR totalled 60 Vbeta and 13 Jbeta. The method was immunoSEQ multiplex PCR; TCRdb's version includes in-frame clones alone and lacks a portion of them. The sample holds 85,000 to 90,000 clones, roughly 80% seen once. What was sequenced was PBMCs. The receptors stem from a man younger than 45 in good health and CMV-seropositive.

The chain has TRBV2 and TRBJ1-2, with D possibly TRBD1 on 6 matching bases. V dropped 10 bases and J dropped 6 bases, with 15 bases sitting between them. In germline, CDR1 is SNHLY, CDR2 FYNNEI. The length of the CDR3 is 12 residues. CDR3 nucleotides: TGTGCCACAGGGGCAACGCCTCATGGCTACACCTTC. Amino acid sequence: CATGATPHGYTF.

The V and J genes are TRBV28 and TRBJ1-2, with D perhaps matching TRBD1 (5 bases). The V gene's germline CDR1 is MDHEN and CDR2 SYDVKM. This CDR3 has 14 amino acids. Trimming left V 2 bases short and J 2 bases short, with 9 bases between. The CDR3 bases are TGTGCCAGCAGTTTAGTGCGGGACAACTATGGCTACACCTTC. Protein product: CASSLVRDNYGYTF.

The chain combines TRBV9 with TRBJ2-5; 7 bases map to TRBD1. Germline assignment: CDR1 SGDLS and CDR2 YYNGEE. The CDR3 runs to 15 residues. Trimming removed 4 bases from V and 0 bases from J; junction bases left unmatched: 6. CDR3 DNA: TGTGCCAGCAGCCCATCGGGACAGAACCAAGAGACCCAGTACTTC. Amino acids: CASSPSGQNQETQYF.

The chain joins TRBV7-2 to TRBJ1-1; 8 bases match TRBD1. CDR3 size: 14 residues. V lost 5 bases and J lost 4; bases outside the gene matches: 6. Germline assignment: CDR1 SGHTA and CDR2 FQGNSA. CDR3 protein: CASSPSGQGTEAFF. The CDR3 DNA is TGTGCCAGCAGCCCCTCCGGACAGGGCACTGAAGCTTTCTTT.

The chain links TRBV30 to TRBJ1-1; 10 bases are shared with TRBD1. Trimming removed 3 bases from V and 6 bases from J; junction bases left unmatched: 7. The CDR3 is 14 amino acids. Germline V gene data show CDR1 as GTSNPN and CDR2 as SVGIG (reference sequence). The CDR3 here is CAWRNRQGASEAFF. CDR3 nucleotides: TGTGCCTGGAGGAACAGACAGGGGGCCTCTGAAGCTTTCTTT.

CDR3 residues: CASSYMTGGYEQYF. CDR3 DNA: TGTGCCAGCAGTTACATGACAGGGGGTTACGAGCAGTACTTC. The V gene is TRBV6-6, the J gene TRBJ2-7, with TRBD1 matching over 9 bases. The CDR3 is made up of 14 amino acids. V shed 2 bases and J 4 bases; nucleotides not matched to a gene: 3. Germline CDR1 and CDR2: MNHNY and SVGAGI (reference sequence).

V gene TRBV6-5 combines with J gene TRBJ1-5, with 7 bases aligning to TRBD1. Per the germline V gene, CDR1 is MNHEY and CDR2 is SVGAGI. After removal of 9 bases from V and 1 base from J, the junction contained 3 bases not matched to a gene. There are 13 residues in the CDR3. The CDR3 DNA sequence: TGTGCCAGTCGACAGGGAAGCAATCAGCCCCAGCATTTT. Its translation is CASRQGSNQPQHF.

This clone was counted between two and nine times. The rearrangement uses TRBV27 and TRBJ2-3; TRBD2 aligns across 11 bases. The length of the CDR3 is 15 residues. Germline V CDR1 and CDR2: MNHEY, SMNVEV (reference sequence). V shed 4 bases and J 7 bases; nucleotides not matched to a gene: 7. The DNA of the CDR3 is TGTGCCAGCAGTTCCTCTAGCGGGGGGAGGTATACGCAGTATTTT. Amino acids: CASSSSSGGRYTQYF.

J is TRBJ2-3 and V is TRBV30; 9 bases are shared with TRBD1. The CDR3 runs 15 residues. J was trimmed by 3 bases and V by 3 bases; bases with no gene match: 7. Germline loops: CDR1 GTSNPN, CDR2 SVGIG (reference sequence). DNA for the CDR3: TGTGCCTGGAGGAGGAAACAGGGGGCGACAGATACGCAGTATTTT. It specifies CAWRRKQGATDTQYF.

This clone was counted only a few times. This chain uses TRBV6-6 with TRBJ1-1, with D uncertain. Germline V CDR1 and CDR2: MNHNY, SVGAGI (reference sequence). This CDR3 has 13 residues. V was cut by 5 bases and J by 0 bases, with 7 bases left in between. CDR3 nucleotide sequence: TGTGCCAGCAGTCGTCAGGTGAACACTGAAGCTTTCTTT. Its protein product is CASSRQVNTEAFF.

The rearrangement links TRBV28 to TRBJ1-1, with 8 bases fitting TRBD1. The CDR3 runs to 13 residues. Germline V gene sequence: CDR1 MDHEN, CDR2 SYDVKM. The junction had 5 bases not matched to a gene; V was cut back by 6 bases and J by 5 bases. In nucleotides, the CDR3 is TGTGCCAGCAGCTTCAGGGGGCGGACTGAAGCTTTCTTT. Encoded protein: CASSFRGRTEAFF.

The CDR3 DNA reads as TGCAGTGCGCGACTAGTTAATGAGCAGTTCTTC. Encoded protein: CSARLVNEQFF. The rearrangement joins TRBV20-1 to TRBJ2-1; a possible D gene is TRBD2 (6 bases). Germline-derived CDR1 and CDR2 are DFQATT and SNEGSKA (reference sequence). V gave up 6 bases and J gave up 7 bases, with 10 bases separating them. This CDR3 is 11 amino acids long.

This clone was seen only a few times. The chain employs TRBV19 and TRBJ2-7, with 8 bases that match TRBD1. In germline, CDR1 is LNHDA, CDR2 SQIVND (reference sequence). V dropped 6 bases and J dropped 2; count of bases not matched to a gene: 6. The CDR3 has 14 residues. CDR3 sequence reads: CASRTGDPPYEQYF. The CDR3 DNA follows: TGTGCCAGTAGGACAGGGGACCCCCCCTACGAGCAGTACTTC.

The chain couples TRBV5-1 to TRBJ2-5, with 7 positions matching TRBD1. CDR3 length equals 14 residues. Germline loops: CDR1 SGHRS, CDR2 YFSETQ. Trimming cost V 4 bases and J 1 base; bases outside gene matches: 4. CDR3 bases: TGCGCCAGCAGCCTCCGGGACAGCCAAGAGACCCAGTACTTC. Its protein is CASSLRDSQETQYF.

This clone appeared a few times. The chain recombines TRBV6-6 with TRBJ2-7, with 7 bases that match TRBD1. Germline V gene sequence: CDR1 MNHNY, CDR2 SVGAGI (reference sequence). The CDR3 consists of 14 residues. Trimming cost V 2 bases and J 5 bases; bases outside gene matches: 6. The CDR3 DNA reads TGTGCCAGCAGTTACGTGGGGACAGTGGACGAGCAGTACTTC. Translating gives CASSYVGTVDEQYF.

This clone was observed once. This chain links TRBV7-9 with TRBJ1-1; D remains ambiguous. The CDR3 is made up of 13 amino acids. V dropped 2 bases and J dropped 2 bases, with 6 bases sitting between them. The V gene's germline CDR1 is SEHNR and CDR2 FQNEAQ (reference sequence). Here the CDR3 reads CASSLTRNTEAFF. CDR3 sequence (DNA): TGTGCCAGCAGCTTAACCAGAAACACTGAAGCTTTCTTT. The full variable domain, its missing parts supplied by reference TRBV7-9 and TRBJ1-1, is DTGVSQNPRHKITKRGQNVTFRCDPISEHNRLYWYRQTLGQGPEFLTYFQNEAQLEKSRLLSDRFSAERPKGSFSTLEIQRTEQGDSAMYLCASSLTRNTEAFFGQGTRLTVV.

The sample holds one count of this clone. The chain is built from TRBV9 and TRBJ2-1; D gene uncertain. The CDR3 has 16 amino acids. V gave up 0 bases and J gave up 0 bases, with 10 bases separating them. Germline-derived CDR1 and CDR2 are SGDLS and YYNGEE. CDR3 DNA sequence: TGTGCCAGCAGCGTAGATCGGGTAAGCTCCTACAATGAGCAGTTCTTC. It translates to CASSVDRVSSYNEQFF.

The chain joins TRBV25-1 to TRBJ1-1; no clear D gene. The CDR3 has 15 amino acids. Germline V CDR1 and CDR2: MGHDK, SYGVNS. Trimming removed 5 bases from V and 5 bases from J, with 18 bases in between. Here the CDR3 reads CASSIVGTGRTEAFF. The CDR3 DNA sequence: TGTGCCAGCAGTATAGTTGGTACGGGGAGGACTGAAGCTTTCTTT.

The chain joins TRBV19 to TRBJ2-1, with D possibly being TRBD2 (6 bases). V was cut by 6 bases and J by 5 bases, with 14 bases left in between. The CDR3 is 14 residues long. Germline-derived CDR1 and CDR2 are LNHDA and SQIVND (reference sequence). CDR3 protein: CASRTPGVHNEQFF. The CDR3, as DNA: TGTGCCAGTAGAACCCCGGGGGTCCACAATGAGCAGTTCTTC.

The chain recombines TRBV6-1 with TRBJ1-2; 7 bases fit TRBD1. Trimming at V came to 9 bases and at J to 1 base, leaving 11 bases not matched to a gene. Per the germline V gene, CDR1 is MNHNS and CDR2 is SASEGT. The CDR3 is 15 residues long. CDR3 nucleotide sequence: TGTGCCAGTAAATTTTCGGGGACAGTTAACTATGGCTACACCTTC. Translating gives CASKFSGTVNYGYTF.